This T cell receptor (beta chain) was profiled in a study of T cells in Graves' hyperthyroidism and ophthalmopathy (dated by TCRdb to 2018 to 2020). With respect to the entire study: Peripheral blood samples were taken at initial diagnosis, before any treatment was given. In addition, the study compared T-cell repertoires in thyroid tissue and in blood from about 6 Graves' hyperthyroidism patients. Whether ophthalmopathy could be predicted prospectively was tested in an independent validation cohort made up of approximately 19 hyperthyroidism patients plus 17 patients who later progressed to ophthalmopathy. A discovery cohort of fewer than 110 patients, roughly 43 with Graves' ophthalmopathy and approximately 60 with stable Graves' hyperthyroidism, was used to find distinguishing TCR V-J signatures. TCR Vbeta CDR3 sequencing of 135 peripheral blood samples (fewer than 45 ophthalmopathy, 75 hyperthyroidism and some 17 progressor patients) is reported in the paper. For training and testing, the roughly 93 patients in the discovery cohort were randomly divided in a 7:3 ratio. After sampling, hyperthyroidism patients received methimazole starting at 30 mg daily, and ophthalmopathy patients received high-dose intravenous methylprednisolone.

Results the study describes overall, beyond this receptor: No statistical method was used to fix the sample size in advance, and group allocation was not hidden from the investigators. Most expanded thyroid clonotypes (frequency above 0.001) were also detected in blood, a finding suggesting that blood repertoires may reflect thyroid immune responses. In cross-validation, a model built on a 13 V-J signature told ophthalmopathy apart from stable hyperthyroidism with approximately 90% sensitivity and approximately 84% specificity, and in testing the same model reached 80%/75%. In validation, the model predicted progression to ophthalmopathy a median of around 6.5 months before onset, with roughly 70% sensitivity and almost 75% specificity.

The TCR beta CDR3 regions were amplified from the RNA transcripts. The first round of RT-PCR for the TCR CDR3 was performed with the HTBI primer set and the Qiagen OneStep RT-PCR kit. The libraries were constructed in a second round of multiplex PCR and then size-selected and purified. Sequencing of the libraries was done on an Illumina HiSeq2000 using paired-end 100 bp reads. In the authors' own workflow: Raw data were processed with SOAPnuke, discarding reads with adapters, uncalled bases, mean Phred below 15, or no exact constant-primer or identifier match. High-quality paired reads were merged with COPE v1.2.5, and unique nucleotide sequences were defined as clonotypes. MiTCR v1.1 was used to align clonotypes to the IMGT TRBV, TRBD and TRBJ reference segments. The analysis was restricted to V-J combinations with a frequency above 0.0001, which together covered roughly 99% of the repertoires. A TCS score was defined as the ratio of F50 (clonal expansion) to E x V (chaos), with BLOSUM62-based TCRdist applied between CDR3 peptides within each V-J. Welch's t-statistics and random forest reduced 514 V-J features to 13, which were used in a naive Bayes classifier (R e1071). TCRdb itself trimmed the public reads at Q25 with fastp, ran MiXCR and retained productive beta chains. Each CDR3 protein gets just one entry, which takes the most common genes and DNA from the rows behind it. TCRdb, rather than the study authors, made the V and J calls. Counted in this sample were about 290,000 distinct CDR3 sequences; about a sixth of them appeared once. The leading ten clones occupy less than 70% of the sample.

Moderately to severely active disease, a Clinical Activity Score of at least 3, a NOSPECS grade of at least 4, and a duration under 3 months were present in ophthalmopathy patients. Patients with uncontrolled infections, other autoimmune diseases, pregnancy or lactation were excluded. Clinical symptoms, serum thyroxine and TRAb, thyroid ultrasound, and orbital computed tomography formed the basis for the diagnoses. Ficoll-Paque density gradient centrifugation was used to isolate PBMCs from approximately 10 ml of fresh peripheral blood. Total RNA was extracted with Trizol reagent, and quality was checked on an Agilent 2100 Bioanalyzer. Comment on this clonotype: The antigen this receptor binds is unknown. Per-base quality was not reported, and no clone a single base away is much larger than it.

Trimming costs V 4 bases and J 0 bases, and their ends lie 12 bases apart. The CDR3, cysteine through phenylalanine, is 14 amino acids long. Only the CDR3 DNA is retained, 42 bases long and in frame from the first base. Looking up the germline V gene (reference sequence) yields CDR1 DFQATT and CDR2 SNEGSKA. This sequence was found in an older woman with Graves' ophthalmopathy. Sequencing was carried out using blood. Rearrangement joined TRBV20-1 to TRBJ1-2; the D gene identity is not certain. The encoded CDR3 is CSAIPGLANYGYTF. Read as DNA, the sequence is TGCAGTGCTATCCCGGGCCTCGCTAACTATGGCTACACCTTC.